This entry lists 10 T cell receptor beta chains sequenced from one sample in a study of T cell repertoires in cytomegalovirus infection. Each CDR3 protein gets one entry after TCRdb re-called the reads with MiXCR. The sample includes roughly 150,000 distinct CDR3 sequences, about a quarter of them seen just once. The specimen sequenced was PBMCs. The receptors were gathered from a human donor in good health (CMV status not recorded). Some clones in this sample may be carry-over from other donors' samples.

Many counts were recorded for this clonotype. The DNA for the CDR3 is TGTGCCAGCACCTACGTGAGCTCCTACAATGAGCAGTTCTTC. This encodes CASTYVSSYNEQFF. The genes are TRBV6-1 and TRBJ2-1; D gene uncertain. Germline V gene lookup returns CDR1 MNHNS and CDR2 SASEGT. The CDR3 is made up of 14 amino acids. With 7 bases removed from V and 0 bases from J, the gap between germline ends came to 10 bases.

This rearrangement joins TRBV7-8 to TRBJ2-2, with TRBD1 matching 9 bases. V shed 5 bases, J shed 3 bases, and the junction held 4 bases outside the gene matches. The CDR3 totals 15 residues. Germline CDR1 and CDR2: SGHVS and FQNEAQ. CDR3 bases: TGTGCCAGCAGCCCCTGGACAGGGGACACCGGGGAGCTGTTTTTT. This encodes CASSPWTGDTGELFF. The full variable domain, completed using reference TRBV7-8 and TRBJ2-2, is GAGVSQSPRYKVAKRGQDVALRCDPISGHVSLFWYQQALGQGPEFLTYFQNEAQLDKSGLPSDRFFAERPEGSVSTLKIQRTQQEDSAVYLCASSPWTGDTGELFFGEGSRLTVL.

J is TRBJ1-2 and V is TRBV5-3; 7 bases match TRBD1. TRBV5-3 is sorted into the ORF group, with uncertain function. The CDR3 contains 15 residues. The V and J ends lost 8 bases and 0 bases, in that order; junction bases with no gene match: 10. The CDR3 region has the DNA TGTGCCAGCAGCCACTACCAGGGGGCTAACTATGGCTACACCTTC. As protein: CASSHYQGANYGYTF.

This clonotype was counted a few times. This chain links TRBV7-3 with TRBJ2-6; weak D call: TRBD1 (6 bases). This CDR3 has 17 amino acids. Germline assignment: CDR1 SGHTA and CDR2 FQGTGA. V lost 2 bases and J lost 1, with 12 bases in between. The CDR3 reads CASSLSGRGSGANVLTF. CDR3 sequence (DNA): TGTGCCAGCAGCTTATCGGGCAGGGGTTCTGGGGCCAACGTCCTGACTTTC.

This clonotype was detected many times. This rearrangement joins TRBV28 to TRBJ1-1; the match to TRBD1 covers 8 bases. The length of the CDR3 is 13 residues. Germline values: CDR1 MDHEN, CDR2 SYDVKM. V trimming: 3 bases; J trimming: 8 bases; junction bases outside the gene matches: 5. The CDR3 nucleotides read TGTGCCAGCAGTTTCCCGGACAGGGCCGAAGCTTTCTTT. The encoded protein is CASSFPDRAEAFF.

This clonotype was found many times. This chain links TRBV19 with TRBJ2-1; 11 bases match TRBD2. Germline loops: CDR1 LNHDA, CDR2 SQIVND (reference sequence). This CDR3 is 15 amino acids long. The V gene end was trimmed by 5 bases and the J gene end by 9 bases; junction bases not matched to a gene: 9. The CDR3 loop reads CASSFTSGSPSEQFF. The CDR3 coding sequence is TGTGCCAGTAGTTTCACTAGCGGGAGTCCGAGTGAGCAGTTCTTC.

This clonotype was seen a handful of times. The chain combines TRBV29-1 with TRBJ1-2, with 7 bases lining up with TRBD1. Germline V CDR1 and CDR2: SQVTM, ANQGSEA. The CDR3 has 11 residues. Germline trimming cut 4 bases from V and 10 bases from J; bases unmatched to any gene: 6. As DNA, the CDR3 is TGCAGCGTTGCAGGGGGTAGAAACTACACCTTC. Translating gives CSVAGGRNYTF.

The J gene is TRBJ1-3, the V gene TRBV5-1; D uncertain. The germline V gene encodes CDR1 SGHRS and CDR2 YFSETQ. Trimming stripped 5 bases from V and 8 bases from J, with 20 bases between. The CDR3 sequence is 15 residues long. This chain's CDR3 is CASSHTELSADTIYF. The CDR3 DNA follows: TGCGCCAGCAGTCATACAGAACTCTCTGCGGACACCATATATTTT.

The V call is TRBV28, the J call TRBJ1-1; D remains ambiguous. Germline V gives CDR1 MDHEN, CDR2 SYDVKM. CDR3 length: 16 residues. The germline V and J ends were trimmed by 4 bases and 0 bases, with 15 bases remaining between them. CDR3 sequence reads: CASSSGGFRMNTEAFF. In DNA form, the CDR3 reads TGTGCCAGCAGTTCCGGAGGTTTTCGGATGAACACTGAAGCTTTCTTT.

This clonotype has at least ten counts. The chain employs TRBV7-8 and TRBJ2-1; D perhaps matches TRBD2 (7 bases). Trimming pared 7 bases from V and 4 bases from J, leaving 26 bases between. CDR3 length equals 18 residues. Germline lookup yields CDR1 SGHVS and CDR2 FQNEAQ. The DNA of the CDR3 is TGTGCCAGCACCCCAAGGAGGTCACTAGGGGGGGGATACAATGAGCAGTTCTTC. It yields the protein CASTPRRSLGGGYNEQFF.